This entry lists 20 T cell receptor beta chains sequenced from one sample in a study of blood T cell repertoires in COVID-19. Only in-frame clones appear in the TCRdb table, and some are missing; sequencing was by immunoSEQ multiplex PCR. The table has 90,000 or so clones, roughly 83% seen once. Sequenced input: peripheral blood. All receptors derive from a human donor in a cohort sampled during active COVID-19.

This clone was seen only once. The rearrangement links TRBV9 to TRBJ1-3; D unresolved. The CDR3 runs 14 residues. Trimming stripped 4 bases from V and 1 base from J, with 9 bases between. In germline, CDR1 is SGDLS, CDR2 YYNGEE. CDR3 sequence: CASSPQVSGNTIYF. CDR3 DNA sequence: TGTGCCAGCAGCCCCCAGGTGTCTGGAAACACCATATATTTT.

This clone was counted a single time. The CDR3 DNA is TGTGCCAGCAGTAGGGGGGGGACCCGGGGTGAGCAGTTCTTC. Translation: CASSRGGTRGEQFF. The J gene is TRBJ2-1, the V gene TRBV11-3; possible D gene TRBD2, 7 bases. V was trimmed by 6 bases and J by 9 bases, leaving 18 bases between them. The germline V gene encodes CDR1 SGHNT and CDR2 YENEEA. This CDR3 comprises 14 residues. Full variable domain (rest looked up from reference TRBV11-3 and TRBJ2-1): EAGVVQSPRYKIIEKKQPVAFWCNPISGHNTLYWYLQNLGQGPELLIRYENEEAVDDSQLPKDRFSAERLKGVDSTLKIQPAELGDSAVYLCASSRGGTRGEQFFGPGTRLTVL.

This clone has only a few counts. J is TRBJ2-7 and V is TRBV27, with TRBD2 matching over 7 bases. This CDR3 is built from 15 residues. The germline V gene has CDR1 MNHEY and CDR2 SMNVEV (reference sequence). The V segment lost 4 bases and the J segment 4 bases; nucleotides outside the gene matches: 10. The DNA for the CDR3 is TGTGCCAGCAGTTCCGTTGAGCGGGGAGTTTACGAGCAGTACTTC. Amino acid sequence: CASSSVERGVYEQYF.

V usage is TRBV7-2 and J usage is TRBJ2-7; 7 nucleotides align to TRBD2. The CDR3 is 14 amino acids. J gave up 2 bases and V 8 bases, and 9 bases lay outside the gene matches. CDR1 SGHTA and CDR2 FQGNSA come from the germline V gene. CDR3 nucleotide sequence: TGTGCCAGCGCCCCGGGGGGTCAGACCTACGAGCAGTACTTC. Protein: CASAPGGQTYEQYF.

The CDR3 sequence is CASSPFGQGRGNEQFF. For the CDR3, the DNA is TGTGCCAGCTCACCCTTCGGACAGGGAAGAGGCAATGAGCAGTTCTTC. The V and J genes are TRBV18 and TRBJ2-1, with 8 bases lining up with TRBD1. V lost 3 bases to trimming and J lost 6 bases; unmatched junction nucleotides: 10. Germline-derived CDR1 and CDR2 are KGHSH and LQKENI. The CDR3 spans 16 residues.

The chain has TRBV30 and TRBJ2-1; 10 positions match TRBD2. The J segment lost 9 bases and the V segment lost 4 bases, leaving 12 bases of the junction unmatched. Germline loops: CDR1 GTSNPN, CDR2 SVGIG (reference sequence). The CDR3 has 15 residues. The CDR3 bases are TGTGCCTGGAAGGGCAGCGGGAGGGGCCTGGTTGAGCAGTTCTTC. Encoded protein: CAWKGSGRGLVEQFF. The entire variable domain, with the rest obtained from reference TRBV30 and TRBJ2-1, is as follows: SQTIHQWPATLVQPVGSPLSLECTVEGTSNPNLYWYRQAAGRGLQLLFYSVGIGQISSEVPQNLSASRPQDRQFILSSKKLLLSDSGFYLCAWKGSGRGLVEQFFGPGTRLTVL.

The rearrangement uses TRBV18 and TRBJ2-7; 12 nucleotides align to TRBD1. The germline V gene encodes CDR1 KGHSH and CDR2 LQKENI. This CDR3 has 18 amino acids. V lost 2 bases to trimming and J lost 7 bases; unmatched junction nucleotides: 15. As DNA, the CDR3 is TGTGCCAGCTCACCATTTCCCCGGGACAGGGGGCTTCTAAGGGAGCAGTACTTC. This gives the protein CASSPFPRDRGLLREQYF.

V is TRBV2 and J is TRBJ2-7; 9 bases fit TRBD2. The CDR3 totals 15 residues. CDR1 is SNHLY, CDR2 FYNNEI, per germline. Trimming cost V 9 bases and J 4 bases; bases outside gene matches: 13. The CDR3 spells CASTLLAGAAYEQYF. CDR3 nucleotides: TGTGCCAGTACCCTTTTAGCGGGAGCGGCGTACGAGCAGTACTTC.

V usage is TRBV7-2 and J usage is TRBJ2-1; weak D call: TRBD2 (5 bases). The germline CDR1 and CDR2 sequences are SGHTA and FQGNSA. This CDR3 spans 15 amino acids. V was pared by 5 bases and J by 6 bases, with 17 bases between. The CDR3 sequence is CASSQTSGGFNEQFF. DNA of the CDR3: TGTGCCAGCAGCCAAACGTCAGGCGGGTTCAATGAGCAGTTCTTC.

This chain joins TRBV5-4 and TRBJ2-5, with 13 bases lining up with TRBD2. Germline values: CDR1 SGHNT, CDR2 YYREEE (reference sequence). The trim removed 1 base at V and 1 base at J, leaving 1 base unmatched. This CDR3 is built from 16 residues. The CDR3 nucleotides read TGTGCCAGCAGCTTGACTAGCGGGAGGGGCCAAGAGACCCAGTACTTC. Amino acid sequence: CASSLTSGRGQETQYF.

The chain is built from TRBV4-2 and TRBJ2-2; no reliable D call. Germline-derived CDR1 and CDR2 are LGHNA and YNFKEQ. The CDR3 runs to 15 residues. Trimming shortened V by 1 base and J by 6 bases, and 12 bases separated the two germline ends. The DNA of the CDR3 is TGTGCCAGCAGCCAAGGTACCGCCCGAGCCGGGGAGCTGTTTTTT. It specifies CASSQGTARAGELFF.

This clone has more than one count but fewer than ten. V and J are TRBV12-3 or TRBV12-4 and TRBJ1-5; maybe TRBD1 (5 bases). There are 13 residues in the CDR3. V was pared by 1 base and J by 5 bases, with 6 bases between. CDR3 loop: CASSLGGDQPQHF. The CDR3 nucleotides read TGTGCCAGCAGTTTAGGGGGCGATCAGCCCCAGCATTTT.

This clone was recorded only once. This chain joins TRBV19 and TRBJ2-2, with TRBD2 as a possible D gene (6 bases). Trimming removed 6 bases from V and 7 bases from J, with 21 bases in between. The length of the CDR3 is 16 residues. From germline, CDR1 is LNHDA and CDR2 SQIVND (reference sequence). In nucleotides, the CDR3 is TGTGCCAGTAGCGGTTTTGAGTGGAGGGCTGGCGGGGAGCTGTTTTTT. Protein product: CASSGFEWRAGGELFF. The full variable domain, with the rest looked up from reference TRBV19 and TRBJ2-2, is DGGITQSPKYLFRKEGQNVTLSCEQNLNHDAMYWYRQDPGQGLRLIYYSQIVNDFQKGDIAEGYSVSREKKESFPLTVTSAQKNPTAFYLCASSGFEWRAGGELFFGEGSRLTVL.

This chain connects TRBV24-1 to TRBJ1-1; D remains unclear. The CDR3 extends over 16 amino acids. Trimming took off 5 bases at V and 0 bases at J, with 15 bases between the two ends. CDR1 is KGHDR, CDR2 SFDVKD, per germline. The CDR3 loop reads CATSGLRGEMNTEAFF. The CDR3 DNA follows: TGTGCCACCAGTGGCTTGAGAGGAGAAATGAACACTGAAGCTTTCTTT.

This chain connects TRBV3-1 (or the pseudogene TRBV3-2) to TRBJ2-1; 8 positions agree with TRBD1. This CDR3 is built from 13 residues. CDR1 and CDR2 (germline): LGHDT, YNNKEL (reference sequence). The ends lost 6 bases at V and 8 bases at J; junction bases unmatched: 6. CDR3: CASSYRGSDEQFF. The CDR3 DNA sequence: TGTGCCAGCAGTTACAGGGGGAGCGATGAGCAGTTCTTC.

This clone is a singleton in its sample. This chain connects TRBV5-4 to TRBJ2-3; TRBD2 is a possible D gene (6 bases). The CDR3 runs to 16 residues. CDR1 SGHNT and CDR2 YYREEE come from the germline V gene (reference sequence). V shed 3 bases and J shed 3 bases, with 17 bases lying between them. The CDR3 protein is CASSSGVLASTDTQYF. The CDR3 region has the DNA TGTGCCAGCAGCTCGGGAGTACTAGCTAGTACAGATACGCAGTATTTT.

The chain has TRBV15 and TRBJ2-1; 14 nucleotides match TRBD2. The ends lost 0 bases at V and 10 bases at J; junction bases unmatched: 5. This CDR3 region has 16 residues. CDR1 and CDR2 (germline): LNHNV, YYDKDF (reference sequence). CDR3 coding DNA: TGTGCCACCAGCAGAGAGGTTGGACTAGCGGGGGGAGAGCAGTTCTTC. Translating it yields CATSREVGLAGGEQFF. Supplemented by reference TRBV15 and TRBJ2-1, the full variable domain reads DAMVIQNPRYQVTQFGKPVTLSCSQTLNHNVMYWYQQKSSQAPKLLFHYYDKDFNNEADTPDNFQSRRPNTSFCFLDIRSPGLGDTAMYLCATSREVGLAGGEQFFGPGTRLTVL.

This rearrangement joins TRBV5-1 to TRBJ2-2; 8 bases line up with TRBD2. V was clipped by 0 bases and J by 5 bases; unmatched bases: 6. Germline V gene data show CDR1 as SGHRS and CDR2 as YFSETQ. The CDR3 consists of 16 residues. The DNA for the CDR3 is TGCGCCAGCAGCTTGGCTTTAGCGGGATCGACCGGGGAGCTGTTTTTT. This gives the protein CASSLALAGSTGELFF.

The V and J genes are TRBV5-1 and TRBJ2-3; the match to TRBD2 covers 9 bases. Germline trimming cut 4 bases from V and 1 base from J; bases unmatched to any gene: 4. CDR1 and CDR2 (germline): SGHRS, YFSETQ. The CDR3 is made up of 15 amino acids. The CDR3 spells CASSLPSGGTDTQYF. The DNA of the CDR3 is TGCGCCAGCAGCCTCCCTAGCGGGGGCACAGATACGCAGTATTTT.

The chain combines TRBV11-3 with TRBJ2-7; TRBD1 might be the D (6 bases). Trimming removed 5 bases at V and 6 bases at J, with 14 bases between. Germline V gene lookup returns CDR1 SGHNT and CDR2 YENEEA. The CDR3 is 13 residues long. The CDR3 DNA is TGTGCCAGCAGCACCAGGGGTAATTCCGAGCAGTACTTC. This encodes CASSTRGNSEQYF.